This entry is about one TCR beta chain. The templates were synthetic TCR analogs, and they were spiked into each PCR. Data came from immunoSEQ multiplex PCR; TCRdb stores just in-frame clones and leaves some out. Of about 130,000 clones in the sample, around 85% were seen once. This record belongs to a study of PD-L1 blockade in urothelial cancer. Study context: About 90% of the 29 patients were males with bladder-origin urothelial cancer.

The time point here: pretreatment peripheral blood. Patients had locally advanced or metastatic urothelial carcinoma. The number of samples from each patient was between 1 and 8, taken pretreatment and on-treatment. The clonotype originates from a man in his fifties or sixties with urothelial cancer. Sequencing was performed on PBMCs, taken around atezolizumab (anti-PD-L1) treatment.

CDR3 region: CAISEGGANTEAFF. CDR3 nucleotides: TGTGCCATCAGTGAAGGGGGCGCGAACACTGAAGCTTTCTTT. V and J are TRBV10-3 and TRBJ1-1, with 7 bases lining up with TRBD1. Unmatched junction bases numbered 2, after V lost 3 bases and J lost 1 base. Germline values: CDR1 ENHRY, CDR2 SYGVKD. There are 14 residues in the CDR3.